These 32 T cell receptor beta chains share one sample of origin, sequenced in a study of cytomegalovirus exposure and HLA in healthy donors. With 60 Vbeta and 13 Jbeta primers, the PCR was carried out. Data came from immunoSEQ multiplex PCR; TCRdb stores just in-frame clones and leaves some out. The sample includes around 150,000 clones, around 77% of them seen just once. Sequenced: PBMCs. These receptors all come from a man aged 25-45 years in good health and CMV-seronegative.

The rearrangement joins TRBV6-5 to TRBJ2-5; the match to TRBD2 covers 13 bases. The J call is doubtful: the DNA matches TRBJ2-7 better. Germline V gene sequence: CDR1 MNHEY, CDR2 SVGAGI. The CDR3 is 16 residues long. The CDR3 region is CASSLLAGGKSYEQYF. In DNA, the CDR3 is TGTGCCAGCAGTTTACTAGCGGGAGGGAAGTCCTACGAGCAGTACTTC.

The chain couples TRBV5-1 to TRBJ2-5, with a tentative D call TRBD1 (6 bases). Germline V CDR1 and CDR2: SGHRS, YFSETQ. The ends were cut back, 0 bases at V and 2 bases at J, with 17 bases in the middle. The CDR3 spans 17 residues. The DNA for the CDR3 is TGCGCCAGCAGCTTGGGTGGTGCTGGGGGCCCACAAGAGACCCAGTACTTC. Translation gives CASSLGGAGGPQETQYF.

This chain joins TRBV4-2 and TRBJ2-7; perhaps TRBD1 as D (6 bases). Trimming left V 3 bases short and J 2 bases short, with 11 bases between. There are 14 residues in the CDR3. Looked up from germline, CDR1 is LGHNA and CDR2 is YNFKEQ. The chain's CDR3 is CASSQTGQPYEQYF. The CDR3, as DNA: TGTGCCAGCAGCCAGACGGGACAACCCTACGAGCAGTACTTC.

V is TRBV5-1 and J is TRBJ2-7, with 15 bases fitting TRBD2. This CDR3 is built from 15 residues. Per the germline V gene, CDR1 is SGHRS and CDR2 is YFSETQ. J was trimmed by 6 bases and V by 3 bases; bases with no gene match: 4. CDR3 nucleotides: TGCGCCAGCAGCTCCTCGGGACTAGCGGGAGGCGAGCAGTACTTC. Protein product: CASSSSGLAGGEQYF.

This clone was observed a single time. The V gene is TRBV14, the J gene TRBJ1-4; no clear D gene. Germline CDR1 is SGHDN and CDR2 is FVKESK. The CDR3 has 13 residues. Between the trimmed V and J ends, which lost 4 bases and 7 bases, there was a span of 10 bases. This CDR3 is CASSPRLGEKLFF. CDR3 DNA sequence: TGTGCCAGCAGCCCCAGGTTGGGTGAAAAACTGTTTTTT.

V usage is TRBV7-8 and J usage is TRBJ2-1; 7 bases fit TRBD2. Trimming at V came to 5 bases and at J to 4 bases, leaving 11 bases not matched to a gene. In germline, CDR1 is SGHVS, CDR2 FQNEAQ. The CDR3 runs 16 residues. The CDR3 bases are TGTGCCAGCAGCCCCTCAGTAGCGGGCGGTTACAATGAGCAGTTCTTC. Translation: CASSPSVAGGYNEQFF.

This clone was observed a few times. The chain couples TRBV28 to TRBJ2-7; D might be TRBD2 (6 bases). Germline V gene data show CDR1 as MDHEN and CDR2 as SYDVKM. The CDR3 contains 14 residues. V lost 7 bases and J 3 bases, leaving 16 bases between the germline ends. This chain's CDR3 is CASTPGGILYEQYF. The CDR3, as DNA: TGTGCCAGCACTCCAGGAGGGATCCTCTACGAGCAGTACTTC.

On this clone: Other DNA variants within this sample encode the same CDR3. The chain combines TRBV28 with TRBJ1-2, with TRBD1 matching over 7 bases. V shed 3 bases, J shed 7 bases, and the junction held 8 bases outside the gene matches. The CDR3 extends over 14 amino acids. The V gene's germline CDR1 is MDHEN and CDR2 SYDVKM. The CDR3 nucleotides are TGTGCCAGCAGTTTTTACGAGGGGGCGGCTGGCTACACCTTC. Its translation is CASSFYEGAAGYTF.

V gene TRBV28 combines with J gene TRBJ1-3; D remains ambiguous. Germline-derived CDR1 and CDR2 are MDHEN and SYDVKM. The length of the CDR3 is 12 residues. V was cut by 6 bases and J by 11 bases, with 14 bases left in between. The CDR3: CASRPPGSSIYF. Written as DNA, the CDR3 is TGTGCCAGCAGACCGCCCGGTTCCTCCATATATTTT.

The chain links TRBV11-3 to TRBJ2-2, with D maybe TRBD2 (5 bases). The length of the CDR3 is 13 residues. Trimming shortened V by 11 bases and J by 4 bases, and 14 bases separated the two germline ends. Looked up from germline, CDR1 is SGHNT and CDR2 is YENEEA. Here the CDR3 DNA reads TGTGCCTCGAGCGGAGGCGGCACCGGGGAGCTGTTTTTT. Translated: CASSGGGTGELFF.

This clone was detected only a few times. The chain employs TRBV11-2 and TRBJ2-3; maybe TRBD2 (6 bases). With 3 bases removed from V and 4 bases from J, the gap between germline ends came to 23 bases. This CDR3 region has 18 residues. The germline V gene encodes CDR1 SGHAT and CDR2 FQNNGV. DNA of the CDR3: TGTGCCAGCAGCTTGGATAAGCAGGGCGGGACGGGTGCAGATACGCAGTATTTT. Protein sequence: CASSLDKQGGTGADTQYF.

The V and J genes are TRBV7-2 and TRBJ2-1; 8 positions agree with TRBD2. Germline V gene lookup returns CDR1 SGHTA and CDR2 FQGNSA. Trimming removed 0 bases from V and 10 bases from J; junction bases left unmatched: 5. CDR3 length equals 14 residues. The CDR3 bases are TGTGCCAGCAGCTTAGCCGGGACTAGTTGGGAGCAGTTCTTC. This sequence encodes CASSLAGTSWEQFF.

The chain couples TRBV6-5 to TRBJ2-5, with a weak D call TRBD1 (5 bases). Deletions cut 6 bases from V and 1 base from J, with 12 bases between. The CDR3 runs 14 residues. Germline V CDR1 and CDR2: MNHEY, SVGAGI. CDR3 protein: CASSRQSSQETQYF. The CDR3 nucleotides read TGTGCCAGCAGCCGACAGTCTTCCCAAGAGACCCAGTACTTC.

The J gene is TRBJ2-5, the V gene TRBV6-5; 11 bases map to TRBD2. The CDR3 consists of 15 residues. Germline trimming cut 5 bases from V and 3 bases from J; bases unmatched to any gene: 5. CDR1 and CDR2 from the germline V gene are MNHEY and SVGAGI. The CDR3 loop reads CASSRGGLAEETQYF. In nucleotides, the CDR3 is TGTGCCAGCAGTAGGGGGGGACTAGCGGAAGAGACCCAGTACTTC.

About this clone: At one end, the junction sequence differs from germline, possibly due to a read error. The sample contains more than one DNA sequence encoding this CDR3. The J gene is TRBJ1-1, the V gene TRBV5-1; 11 bases agree with TRBD1. Germline-derived CDR1 and CDR2 are SGHRS and YFSETQ. This CDR3 is built from 15 residues. The CDR3 bases are TGCGCCAGCAGCAGGACAGGGGGCATGAACACCGAAGCTTTCTTT. Protein sequence: CASSRTGGMNTEAFF.

This rearrangement joins TRBV21-1 to TRBJ2-7; no DNA check was done on the table's D call, TRBD1. TRBV21-1 is labeled a pseudogene. The CDR3 sequence is 15 residues long. CDR3 protein: CASSKEVGQNKFQYF. The CDR3 nucleotides read TGTGCCAGCAGCAAAGAAGTGGGACAGAACAAGTTTCAGTACTTC.

The CDR3 DNA reads as TGTGCCAGTAGTATGGGGCCGAACACCGGGGAGCTGTTTTTT. It encodes CASSMGPNTGELFF. The genes are TRBV19 and TRBJ2-2, with D possibly being TRBD1 (5 bases). This CDR3 has 14 amino acids. Trimming removed 3 bases at V and 0 bases at J, with 5 bases between. Per germline, CDR1 LNHDA and CDR2 SQIVND (reference sequence).

This clone was seen just once. This chain joins TRBV6-4 and TRBJ1-5, with 7 positions matching TRBD1. Losses at the gene ends were 6 bases for V and 8 bases for J; bases not matched to a gene: 19. The CDR3 has 17 residues. The V gene's germline CDR1 is MRHNA and CDR2 SNTAGT. This CDR3 is CASRPSGTRGRSEPQHF. The DNA of the CDR3 is TGTGCCAGCAGGCCTTCGGGGACTAGGGGGCGCAGTGAGCCCCAGCATTTT.

The chain has TRBV2 and TRBJ2-3; D might be TRBD2 (6 bases). The germline V and J ends were trimmed by 3 bases and 1 base, with 11 bases remaining between them. There are 15 residues in the CDR3. CDR1 is SNHLY and CDR2 is FYNNEI in the germline V gene. The CDR3 DNA is TGTGCCAGCAGTGATAGCGGAACGGGCACAGATACGCAGTATTTT. It specifies CASSDSGTGTDTQYF. Drawing the rest from reference TRBV2 and TRBJ2-3, the complete variable domain is EPEVTQTPSHQVTQMGQEVILRCVPISNHLYFYWYRQILGQKVEFLVSFYNNEISEKSEIFDDQFSVERPDGSNFTLKIRSTKLEDSAMYFCASSDSGTGTDTQYFGPGTRLTVL.

V and J are TRBV29-1 and TRBJ2-5; weak D call: TRBD2 (5 bases). Trimming cost V 4 bases and J 5 bases, with 8 bases left between them. CDR1 and CDR2 from the germline V gene are SQVTM and ANQGSEA. The CDR3 loop spans 11 amino acids. CDR3 region: CSVGERETQYF. CDR3 in DNA: TGCAGCGTTGGGGAGCGGGAGACCCAGTACTTC.

There are a few counts of this clone. This chain uses TRBV2 with TRBJ2-3; 8 bases fit TRBD2. The CDR3 runs 15 residues. Per the germline V gene, CDR1 is SNHLY and CDR2 is FYNNEI. V lost 5 bases, J lost 4 bases, and 8 bases stayed unmatched. The CDR3 region is CASSSAGTRADTQYF. The CDR3 DNA sequence: TGTGCCAGCAGTTCGGCCGGGACTAGAGCAGATACGCAGTATTTT. Complete variable domain (other parts from reference TRBV2 and TRBJ2-3): EPEVTQTPSHQVTQMGQEVILRCVPISNHLYFYWYRQILGQKVEFLVSFYNNEISEKSEIFDDQFSVERPDGSNFTLKIRSTKLEDSAMYFCASSSAGTRADTQYFGPGTRLTVL.

The chain carries TRBV5-1 and TRBJ2-1; tentative D call: TRBD2 (6 bases). Trimming took 6 bases from V and 3 from J, leaving 13 bases between them. Germline V gives CDR1 SGHRS, CDR2 YFSETQ. This CDR3 is 14 amino acids long. Written as DNA, the CDR3 is TGCGCCAGCAATGTGGGAGGTGACTACAATGAGCAGTTCTTC. It encodes CASNVGGDYNEQFF.

The chain employs TRBV5-1 and TRBJ1-1, with 7 bases aligning to TRBD1. Germline CDR1 SGHRS, CDR2 YFSETQ. The CDR3 is 16 residues long. V shed 0 bases, J shed 2 bases, and the junction held 7 bases outside the gene matches. The CDR3 here is CASSLGIGTANTEAFF. Written as DNA, the CDR3 is TGCGCCAGCAGCTTGGGGATCGGGACAGCTAACACTGAAGCTTTCTTT. The entire variable domain, with the rest obtained from reference TRBV5-1 and TRBJ1-1, is as follows: KAGVTQTPRYLIKTRGQQVTLSCSPISGHRSVSWYQQTPGQGLQFLFEYFSETQRNKGNFPGRFSGRQFSNSRSEMNVSTLELGDSALYLCASSLGIGTANTEAFFGQGTRLTVV.

V and J are TRBV15 and TRBJ2-3, with a weak D call TRBD2 (5 bases). Germline CDR1 and CDR2: LNHNV and YYDKDF (reference sequence). The CDR3 is 17 amino acids. V was clipped by 0 bases and J by 1 base, with 14 bases between them. The CDR3 nucleotides are TGTGCCACCAGCAGAGAACTGGCGGGCGCAGGCACAGATACGCAGTATTTT. This encodes CATSRELAGAGTDTQYF. Filled out from reference TRBV15 and TRBJ2-3, the complete variable domain reads DAMVIQNPRYQVTQFGKPVTLSCSQTLNHNVMYWYQQKSSQAPKLLFHYYDKDFNNEADTPDNFQSRRPNTSFCFLDIRSPGLGDTAMYLCATSRELAGAGTDTQYFGPGTRLTVL.

The chain recombines TRBV2 with TRBJ2-5; 10 nucleotides align to TRBD2. The CDR3 is made up of 13 amino acids. The germline V gene encodes CDR1 SNHLY and CDR2 FYNNEI. The trim removed 6 bases at V and 9 bases at J, leaving 7 bases unmatched. The CDR3 DNA reads TGTGCCAGCAGCAATACTAGCGGGAAAGCCCAGTACTTC. It is translated as CASSNTSGKAQYF.

CDR3 region: CASSGLEVSSYNEQFF. DNA for the CDR3: TGTGCCAGCAGTGGTCTGGAGGTGAGCTCCTACAATGAGCAGTTCTTC. The chain couples TRBV2 to TRBJ2-1; D is possibly TRBD2 (5 bases). Deletions cut 4 bases from V and 0 bases from J, with 13 bases between. The CDR3 totals 16 residues. CDR1 is SNHLY, CDR2 FYNNEI, per germline.

The chain joins TRBV15 to TRBJ1-5, with unresolved D. Trimming took off 8 bases at V and 2 bases at J, with 13 bases between the two ends. Per the germline V gene, CDR1 is LNHNV and CDR2 is YYDKDF (reference sequence). The CDR3 spans 14 residues. CDR3 DNA: TGTGCCACCCAATACGACAAGGGCAATCAGCCCCAGCATTTT. Its translation: CATQYDKGNQPQHF.

V and J are TRBV6-1 and TRBJ1-2, with D uncertain. Trimming pared 4 bases from V and 5 bases from J, leaving 14 bases between. Germline V lookup: CDR1 MNHNS, CDR2 SASEGT. The CDR3 runs 14 residues. CDR3 bases: TGTGCCAGCAGTGCAGTTAGAGACTTATATGGCTACACCTTC. This translates into CASSAVRDLYGYTF.

J is TRBJ2-2 and V is TRBV29-1; maybe TRBD1 (5 bases). V lost 4 bases and J 5 bases, leaving 14 bases between the germline ends. Germline CDR1 and CDR2: SQVTM and ANQGSEA. This CDR3 spans 14 amino acids. The CDR3 coding sequence is TGCAGCGTTGGTTTGGCAGGGTTTACCGGGGAGCTGTTTTTT. The encoded protein is CSVGLAGFTGELFF.

V gene TRBV4-1 combines with J gene TRBJ2-1; D gene ambiguous. V was pared by 1 base and J by 0 bases, with 10 bases between. Germline V gene sequence: CDR1 MGHRA, CDR2 YSYEKL. The CDR3 is 16 amino acids. The DNA for the CDR3 is TGCGCCAGCAGCCAAGGCGACCGGAGCTCCTACAATGAGCAGTTCTTC. This encodes CASSQGDRSSYNEQFF.

The chain recombines TRBV30 with TRBJ2-7, with 7 bases aligning to TRBD1. V trimming: 3 bases; J trimming: 3 bases; junction bases outside the gene matches: 5. CDR1 and CDR2 (germline): GTSNPN, SVGIG (reference sequence). The CDR3 has 13 amino acids. CDR3: CAWRRQGFYEQYF. The CDR3 DNA is TGTGCCTGGAGGAGACAGGGTTTCTACGAGCAGTACTTC.

This chain joins TRBV19 and TRBJ1-1, with 7 bases identical to TRBD1. Germline CDR1 LNHDA, CDR2 SQIVND (reference sequence). The trim removed 7 bases at V and 0 bases at J, leaving 5 bases unmatched. The CDR3 covers 14 residues. Written as DNA, the CDR3 is TGTGCCAGTATCGGGACAGCCCTGAACACTGAAGCTTTCTTT. It yields the protein CASIGTALNTEAFF.